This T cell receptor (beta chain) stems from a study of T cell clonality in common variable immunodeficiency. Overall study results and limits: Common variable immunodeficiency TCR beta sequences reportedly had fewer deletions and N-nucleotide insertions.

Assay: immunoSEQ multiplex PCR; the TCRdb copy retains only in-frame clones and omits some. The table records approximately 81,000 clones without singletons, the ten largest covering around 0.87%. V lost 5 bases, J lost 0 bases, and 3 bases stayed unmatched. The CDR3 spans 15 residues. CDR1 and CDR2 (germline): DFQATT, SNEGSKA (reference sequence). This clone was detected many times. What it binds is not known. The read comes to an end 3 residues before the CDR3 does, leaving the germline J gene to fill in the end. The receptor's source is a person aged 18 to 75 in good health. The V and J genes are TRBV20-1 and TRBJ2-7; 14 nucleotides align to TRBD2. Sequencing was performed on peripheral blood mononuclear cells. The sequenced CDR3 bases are TGCAGTGCTGGACTAGCGGGAGGTCTCTCCTACGAG. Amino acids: CSAGLAGGLSYE. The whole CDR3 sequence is CSAGLAGGLSYEQYF.